This T cell receptor beta chain was sequenced during a study of response to subunit inactivated influenza vaccine. V lost 7 bases and J 5 bases, leaving 14 bases between the germline ends. The CDR3 loop spans 14 amino acids. MiXCR, applied by TCRdb to the RT-PCR reads, yields one record per CDR3 protein. The table lists roughly 710,000 distinct CDR3 sequences, about 14% of them singletons. Material: PBMCs from blood, obtained less than 15 days before vaccination. The V and J genes are TRBV12-3 or TRBV12-4 and TRBJ2-2; tentatively, D is TRBD2 (5 bases). This receptor was obtained from a man aged 50-60 years who received an inactivated influenza vaccine. For the CDR3, the DNA is TGTGCCAGCACCCCCCCCCGGAGGACCGGGGAGCTGTTTTTT. Amino acid sequence: CASTPPRRTGELFF.